This TCR beta chain was found in a study of cytomegalovirus exposure and HLA in healthy donors. As regards this clone: Its antigen is currently unknown.

Overall study findings and caveats: Several of the most significant clusters appeared, in a later analysis, to be linked to common viral pathogens. Being indistinguishable, some V segments were excluded, TRBV6-2 and TRBV6-3 among them. Donors were assumed by presence/absence analyses to have roughly uniform sequencing depth. Earlier analysis yielded a pattern in which most TCR beta V segments were productive about 87% or about 30% of the time.

The study ran its PCR with 60 Vbeta and 13 Jbeta primers. Generated by immunoSEQ multiplex PCR, the TCRdb table keeps only in-frame clones and is missing some. The profile covers roughly 45,000 clones, with around 60% appearing a single time and roughly 9.3% taken by the ten largest. The CDR3 consists of 12 residues. V was trimmed by 4 bases and J by 4 bases, leaving 7 bases between them. Germline V gene data show CDR1 as SGHTA and CDR2 as FQGNSA. Sequenced material: PBMCs. The TCR sequence derives from a human donor in good health. The rearrangement links TRBV7-2 to TRBJ1-2; possible D gene TRBD1, 5 bases. The CDR3 DNA follows: TGTGCCAGCAGCTCGCAGGGCTATGGCTACACCTTC. Its translation: CASSSQGYGYTF. Using reference TRBV7-2 and TRBJ1-2 for the parts outside the CDR3, the full variable domain is GAGVSQSPSNKVTEKGKDVELRCDPISGHTALYWYRQSLGQGLEFLIYFQGNSAPDKSGLPSDRFSAERTGGSVSTLTIQRTQQEDSAVYLCASSSQGYGYTFGSGTRLTVV.